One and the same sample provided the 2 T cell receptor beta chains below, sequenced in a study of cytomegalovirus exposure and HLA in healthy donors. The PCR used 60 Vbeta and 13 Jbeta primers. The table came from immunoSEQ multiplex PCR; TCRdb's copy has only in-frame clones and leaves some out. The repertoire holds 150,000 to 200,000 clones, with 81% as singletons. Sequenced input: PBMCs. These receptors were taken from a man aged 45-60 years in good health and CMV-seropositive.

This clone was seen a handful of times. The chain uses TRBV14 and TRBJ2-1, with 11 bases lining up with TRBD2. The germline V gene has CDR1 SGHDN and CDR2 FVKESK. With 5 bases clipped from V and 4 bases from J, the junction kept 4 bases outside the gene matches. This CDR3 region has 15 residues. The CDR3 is CASSVLAGAYNEQFF. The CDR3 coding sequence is TGTGCCAGCAGCGTACTAGCGGGAGCTTACAATGAGCAGTTCTTC.

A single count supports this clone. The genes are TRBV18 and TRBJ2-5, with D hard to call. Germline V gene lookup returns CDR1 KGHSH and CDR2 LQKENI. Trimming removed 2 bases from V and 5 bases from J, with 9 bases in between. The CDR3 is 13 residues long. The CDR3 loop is CASSPIVVETQYF. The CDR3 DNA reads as TGTGCCAGCTCACCAATCGTTGTGGAGACCCAGTACTTC.